This T cell receptor (beta chain) originates from a study of CD8+CD57+ T cells in acquired aplastic anemia. Background on the study: Isolated CD4+ and CD8+ cells, once sorted, yielded DNA averaging roughly 3.2 ug. Some 10 million reads, on average, were obtained for CD4+ cells from healthy donors.

TCR beta VDJ combinations and CDR3 sequences were profiled from genomic DNA. TCRdb recomputed calls from the reads with MiXCR, one row per CDR3 protein. The sample carries about 200,000 distinct CDR3 sequences, 30% to 35% recorded once. CDR1 and CDR2 from the germline V gene are MNHNS and SASEGT. The CDR3 runs 15 residues. Germline trimming cut 7 bases from V and 0 bases from J; bases unmatched to any gene: 8. Regarding the study as a whole: Any difference that existed in CD8+ Simpson's diversity between patients and controls was not significant. Sharing between patients and controls was observed for roughly 30 CD8+ CDR3 sequences.

As regards this clonotype: The antigen remains undetermined.

Sequenced material: sorted CD4+, CD8+, or CD8+CD57+ T cells (not recorded which) from PBMCs. The V and J genes are TRBV6-1 and TRBJ1-2; 7 nucleotides agree with TRBD1. The TCR sequence derives from a human donor in good health, serving as a control. CDR3 sequence: CASTVAQGANYGYTF. The CDR3 DNA reads as TGTGCCAGCACGGTCGCGCAGGGGGCTAACTATGGCTACACCTTC.